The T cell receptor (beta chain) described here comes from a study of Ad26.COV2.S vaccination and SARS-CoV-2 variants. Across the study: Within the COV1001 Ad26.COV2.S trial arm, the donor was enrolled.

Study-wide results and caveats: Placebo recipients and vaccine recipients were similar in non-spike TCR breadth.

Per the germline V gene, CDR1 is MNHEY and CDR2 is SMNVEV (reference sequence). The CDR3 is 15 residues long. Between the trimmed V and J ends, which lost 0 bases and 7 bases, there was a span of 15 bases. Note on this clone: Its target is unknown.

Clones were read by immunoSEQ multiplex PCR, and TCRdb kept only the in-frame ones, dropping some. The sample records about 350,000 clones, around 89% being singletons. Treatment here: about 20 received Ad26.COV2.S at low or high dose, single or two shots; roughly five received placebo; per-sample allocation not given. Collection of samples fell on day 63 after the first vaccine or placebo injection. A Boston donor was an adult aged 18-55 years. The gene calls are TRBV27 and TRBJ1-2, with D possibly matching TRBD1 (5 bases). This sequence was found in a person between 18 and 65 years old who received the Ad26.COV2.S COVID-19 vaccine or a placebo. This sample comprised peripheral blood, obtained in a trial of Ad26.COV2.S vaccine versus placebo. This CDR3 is CASSLSTGGTSGYTF. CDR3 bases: TGTGCCAGCAGTTTATCTACCGGGGGGACTTCTGGCTACACCTTC.